The T cell receptor beta chain under discussion was sequenced for a study of CD8+ T cells in alopecia areata. Study in general: Each of the treated patients was given oral tofacitinib, 5 to 10 mg twice daily, for moderate-to-severe alopecia areata.

Germline CDR1 SQVTM, CDR2 ANQGSEA. The V and J ends lost 8 bases and 7 bases respectively, with 14 bases between them. CDR3 length: 12 residues. Extracted RNA was reverse transcribed, and the resulting cDNA served as sequencing template. Some clones are missing from TCRdb's copy, which holds only in-frame ones; the method was immunoSEQ multiplex PCR. The table records about 150,000 clones, under 60% of them present only once. Patients with alopecia areata provided lesional scalp punch biopsies as well as peripheral blood. Sequenced material: CD4+ T cells sorted from blood, taken at week 0. The clonotype comes from a human donor with alopecia areata. V is TRBV29-1 and J is TRBJ2-2, with D perhaps matching TRBD2 (5 bases). CDR3 DNA sequence: TGCAGCCCGGGAAGGTGGGACGGGGAGCTGTTTTTT. This encodes CSPGRWDGELFF.